The 6 T cell receptor beta chains below were found in one sample sequenced in a study of response to subunit inactivated influenza vaccine. TCRdb reanalysed the RT-PCR reads using MiXCR and keeps one entry per CDR3 protein. The sample carries approximately 570,000 distinct CDR3 sequences, approximately 7.6% recorded once. Sequences were derived from PBMCs from blood, sampled around 2 years after vaccination. The receptors were gathered from a man in his fifties or sixties who received an inactivated influenza vaccine.

This sequence joins TRBV19 and TRBJ2-3; D not certain. Trimming shortened V by 1 base and J by 3 bases, and 14 bases separated the two germline ends. The CDR3 totals 16 residues. CDR1 LNHDA and CDR2 SQIVND come from the germline V gene (reference sequence). Written as DNA, the CDR3 is TGTGCCAGTAGTATAGGGGCGGTACGCTCGACAGATACGCAGTATTTT. This gives the protein CASSIGAVRSTDTQYF.

The chain combines TRBV6-5 with TRBJ2-7; perhaps TRBD1 as D (7 bases). Trimming took 2 bases from V and 2 from J, leaving 16 bases between them. CDR1 and CDR2 (germline): MNHEY, SVGAGI. The CDR3 is made up of 16 amino acids. The CDR3 here is CASSYRGGRGAYEQYF. The CDR3 region has the DNA TGTGCCAGCAGTTACAGGGGCGGCAGGGGGGCCTACGAGCAGTACTTC.

The table lists this clonotype with many counts. The chain employs TRBV6-5 and TRBJ1-1; D is unresolved. CDR1 is MNHEY, CDR2 SVGAGI, per germline. This CDR3 spans 15 amino acids. Trimming took 0 bases from V and 5 from J, leaving 13 bases between them. The CDR3 spells CASSYSKAARTEAFF. In DNA, the CDR3 is TGTGCCAGCAGTTACTCGAAGGCGGCAAGAACTGAAGCTTTCTTT.

This clonotype was detected ten times or more. The chain couples TRBV9 to TRBJ2-5; D gene ambiguous. CDR3 length: 13 residues. The germline V gene encodes CDR1 SGDLS and CDR2 YYNGEE. Between the trimmed V and J ends, which lost 4 bases and 3 bases, there was a span of 10 bases. The CDR3 loop reads CASSPSPEETQYF. Here the CDR3 DNA reads TGTGCCAGCAGCCCCAGCCCAGAAGAGACCCAGTACTTC.

There are many counts of this clonotype. Here the CDR3 reads CASSLVTVGQGGGYTF. CDR3 in DNA: TGTGCCAGCAGCCTTGTCACGGTTGGACAGGGTGGCGGCTACACCTTC. The chain employs TRBV3-1 and TRBJ1-2; 8 nucleotides line up with TRBD1. After removal of 4 bases from V and 8 bases from J, the junction contained 15 bases not matched to a gene. The CDR3 sequence is 16 residues long. CDR1 LGHDT and CDR2 YNNKEL come from the germline V gene (reference sequence).

There are many counts of this clonotype. J is TRBJ2-3 and V is TRBV6-2 or TRBV6-3, with TRBD2 matching 8 bases. The V and J ends lost 6 bases and 8 bases, in that order; junction bases with no gene match: 16. The CDR3 covers 16 residues. CDR1 MNHEY and CDR2 SVGEGT come from the germline V gene. CDR3 nucleotides: TGTGCCAGCAGGGCCCGAGCGGGAGTTTCTTATTCTACGCAGTATTTT. Translation gives CASRARAGVSYSTQYF.